The text below deals with one T cell receptor (beta chain). These data originate in a study of PD-1 blockade in mismatch repair-deficient tumors. Study at large: Patients had over ten mismatch repair-deficient cancer types and were previously treated and progressing.

Sequencing used immunoSEQ multiplex PCR; TCRdb keeps in-frame clones, though not all of them. The sample records roughly 50,000 clones, more than 65% being singletons. This CDR3 spans 13 amino acids. Germline V gives CDR1 GTSNPN, CDR2 SVGIG (reference sequence). The ends were cut back, 0 bases at V and 0 bases at J, with 3 bases in the middle. PCR or immunohistochemistry showed mismatch repair deficiency in every enrolled patient. The source material was peripheral blood, sampled about 4.5 months after starting pembrolizumab. The chain combines TRBV30 with TRBJ1-3; no clear D gene. The TCR was taken from an adult with mismatch repair-deficient cancer. This CDR3 is CAWSVTSGNTIYF. The CDR3 region has the DNA TGTGCCTGGAGTGTAACCTCTGGAAACACCATATATTTT.